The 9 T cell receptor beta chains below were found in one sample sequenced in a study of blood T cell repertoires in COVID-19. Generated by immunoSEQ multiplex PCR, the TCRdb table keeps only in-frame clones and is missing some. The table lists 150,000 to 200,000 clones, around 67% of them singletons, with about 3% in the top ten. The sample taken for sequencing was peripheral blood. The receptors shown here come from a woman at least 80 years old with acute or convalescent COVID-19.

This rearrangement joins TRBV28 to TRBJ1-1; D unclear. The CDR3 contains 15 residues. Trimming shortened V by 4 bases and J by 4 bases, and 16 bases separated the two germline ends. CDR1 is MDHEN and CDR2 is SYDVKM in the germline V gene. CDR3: CASSSSPLSGTEAFF. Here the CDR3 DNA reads TGTGCCAGCAGTTCATCCCCCCTCTCCGGCACTGAAGCTTTCTTT. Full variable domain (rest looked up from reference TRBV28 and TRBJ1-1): DVKVTQSSRYLVKRTGEKVFLECVQDMDHENMFWYRQDPGLGLRLIYFSYDVKMKEKGDIPEGYSVSREKKERFSLILESASTNQTSMYLCASSSSPLSGTEAFFGQGTRLTVV.

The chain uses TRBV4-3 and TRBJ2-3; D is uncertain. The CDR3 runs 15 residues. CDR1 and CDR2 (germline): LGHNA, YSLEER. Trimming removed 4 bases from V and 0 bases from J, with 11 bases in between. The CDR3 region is CASSREAASTDTQYF. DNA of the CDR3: TGCGCCAGCAGCCGTGAGGCGGCCAGCACAGATACGCAGTATTTT.

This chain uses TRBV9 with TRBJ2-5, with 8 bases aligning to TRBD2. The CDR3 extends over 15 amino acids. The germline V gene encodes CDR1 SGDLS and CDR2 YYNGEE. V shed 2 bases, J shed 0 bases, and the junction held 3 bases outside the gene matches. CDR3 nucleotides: TGTGCCAGCAGCGTTGCTAGCGGGTACCAAGAGACCCAGTACTTC. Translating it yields CASSVASGYQETQYF.

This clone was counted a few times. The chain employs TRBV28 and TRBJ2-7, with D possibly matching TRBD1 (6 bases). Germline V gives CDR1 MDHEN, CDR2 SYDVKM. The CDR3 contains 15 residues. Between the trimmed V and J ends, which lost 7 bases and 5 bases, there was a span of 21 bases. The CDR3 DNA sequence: TGTGCCAGCAAATGGGGGCTTGCGGGCAGGGACGAGCAGTACTTC. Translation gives CASKWGLAGRDEQYF.

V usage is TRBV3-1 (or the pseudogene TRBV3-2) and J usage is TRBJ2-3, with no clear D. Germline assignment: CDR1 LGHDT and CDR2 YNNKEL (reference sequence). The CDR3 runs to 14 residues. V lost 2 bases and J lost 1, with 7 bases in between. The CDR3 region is CASSQTRRTDTQYF. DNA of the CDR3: TGTGCCAGCAGCCAAACGCGTCGCACAGATACGCAGTATTTT.

DNA for the CDR3: TGTGCCACCAGTGGACTAGCGGGAGAGACCCAGTACTTC. Translation gives CATSGLAGETQYF. The J gene is TRBJ2-5, the V gene TRBV24-1; 10 positions match TRBD2. Germline V lookup: CDR1 KGHDR, CDR2 SFDVKD. This CDR3 comprises 13 residues. V gave up 5 bases and J gave up 4 bases; unmatched junction bases: 0.

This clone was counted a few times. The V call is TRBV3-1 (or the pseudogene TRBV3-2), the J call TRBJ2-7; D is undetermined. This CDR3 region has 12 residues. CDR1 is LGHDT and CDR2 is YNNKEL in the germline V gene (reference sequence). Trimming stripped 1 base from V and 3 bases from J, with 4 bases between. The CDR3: CASSQVFYEQYF. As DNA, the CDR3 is TGTGCCAGCAGCCAAGTCTTCTACGAGCAGTACTTC.

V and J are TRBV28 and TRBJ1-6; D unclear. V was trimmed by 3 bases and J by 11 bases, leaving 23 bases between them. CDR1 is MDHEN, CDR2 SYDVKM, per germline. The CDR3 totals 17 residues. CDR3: CASSFITRGSDRTPLHF. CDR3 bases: TGTGCCAGCAGTTTTATTACTCGAGGGTCGGATAGGACACCCCTCCACTTT.

The CDR3 bases are TGTGCCAGCAGTTCAACAACAGGGGCCTCGAACACTGAAGCTTTCTTT. Translated, it gives CASSSTTGASNTEAFF. This chain uses TRBV28 with TRBJ1-1, with TRBD1 matching 7 bases. V lost 4 bases, J lost 1 base, and 9 bases stayed unmatched. The CDR3 is made up of 16 amino acids. Germline V gene data show CDR1 as MDHEN and CDR2 as SYDVKM.